The clone carrying this TCR beta chain appeared once. The antigen is undetermined. These data originate in a study of STAT3 mutations in large granular lymphocyte leukemia. The overall study: Roughly half the longitudinally sequenced T-LGLL patients had canonical STAT3 mutations. Immunosuppressive therapy was given to more than half of T-LGLL patients. General study points: In T-cell large granular lymphocyte leukemia, about half of patients showed multiple immunodominant subclonotypes.

This table comes from immunoSEQ multiplex PCR, and its TCRdb copy is limited to in-frame clones, with some not included. The sample has roughly 11,000 clones, over 75% seen once; the top ten hold around 85%. The sequenced material came from peripheral blood mononuclear cells. This TCR came from a man older than 75 with T-cell large granular lymphocyte leukemia. Some clones in this sample may be carry-over from other donors' samples.

The CDR3 bases are TGTGCCAGCTGTAGCGGGGGGGCGACGGATACGCAGTATTTT. As protein: CASCSGGATDTQYF. This chain uses TRBV5-8 with TRBJ2-3, with 11 bases lining up with TRBD2. The J segment lost 6 bases and the V segment lost 7 bases, leaving 7 bases of the junction unmatched. Germline assignment: CDR1 SGHTS and CDR2 YDEGEE. This CDR3 has 14 residues.